This T cell receptor beta chain derives from a study of graft-versus-host responses after intestinal transplantation. The overall study: Recipients were given multivisceral, liver-intestinal, or isolated intestinal transplants. All recipients were given anti-thymocyte globulin induction, and tacrolimus and steroids were then administered for 2 to 4 years. Study conclusions and caveats: GvH clones appeared in recipient marrow, some first in ileum or blood. High graft-versus-host to host-versus-graft T cell clonal ratios marked allografts of patients with graft-donor macrochimerism.

In the case of this clone: Antigen specificity is unknown.

V shed 2 bases and J shed 11 bases, with 13 bases lying between them. The CDR3 length is 12 residues. Germline values: CDR1 SGHKS, CDR2 YYEKEE (reference sequence). Clones were read by immunoSEQ multiplex PCR, and TCRdb kept only the in-frame ones, dropping some. This table holds about 120,000 clones, 90% to 95% found once. The TCR originated in a human donor who received an intestinal transplant. The sample consisted of unstimulated CD8+ T cells sorted from spleen or lymph node cells, taken before intestinal transplant. V is TRBV5-5 and J is TRBJ2-5; D is perhaps TRBD2 (5 bases). CDR3 residues: CASSLASGEQYF. CDR3 sequence (DNA): TGTGCCAGCAGCTTAGCCTCCGGGGAGCAGTACTTC.